The rows below give T cell receptor beta chains drawn from one sample of a study of blood T cell repertoires in COVID-19. The repertoire was sequenced with immunoSEQ multiplex PCR; TCRdb's copy has only in-frame clones and lacks some. The table has fewer than 250,000 clones, approximately 81% seen once. Source material: peripheral blood. Every receptor here comes from a human donor in a cohort sampled during active COVID-19. CDR3s include the opening cysteine and the closing phenylalanine or tryptophan. A D gene is named only where the DNA matches it firmly. Expanded clones get a size class; other rows say once, few or many, or leave the size out.

CDR3 protein: CAISSGGGMYNEQFF
V gene: TRBV10-3
clone size: .
J gene: TRBJ2-1
D gene: TRBD2

CDR3 protein: CASSLPSGSTGELFF
V gene: TRBV7-2
clone size: .
J gene: TRBJ2-2
D gene: TRBD2

CDR3 protein: CASSQRFGNTIYF
V gene: TRBV3-1/TRBV3-2
clone size: .
J gene: TRBJ1-3
D gene: .

CDR3 protein: CASSLYGADQPQHF
V gene: TRBV5-1
clone size: once
J gene: TRBJ1-5
D gene: .

CDR3 protein: CSVFGDRVTGELFF
V gene: TRBV29-1
clone size: once
J gene: TRBJ2-2
D gene: TRBD1

CDR3 protein: CASSNFGTVNTGELFF
V gene: TRBV27
clone size: once
J gene: TRBJ2-2
D gene: TRBD1

CDR3 protein: CASSPSQISGYGYTF
V gene: TRBV3-1/TRBV3-2
clone size: .
J gene: TRBJ1-2
D gene: .

CDR3 protein: CASEWDRGFDEQFF
V gene: TRBV2
clone size: .
J gene: TRBJ2-1
D gene: TRBD1

CDR3 protein: CASSSGLPVYEQYF
V gene: TRBV28
clone size: .
J gene: TRBJ2-7
D gene: TRBD2

CDR3 protein: CSASGGQAYRNQPQHF
V gene: TRBV20-1
clone size: .
J gene: TRBJ1-5
D gene: .

CDR3 protein: CASRTSGTDTQYF
V gene: TRBV11-1
clone size: .
J gene: TRBJ2-3
D gene: TRBD2

CDR3 protein: CASSRRSSYNEQFF
V gene: TRBV19
clone size: .
J gene: TRBJ2-1
D gene: .

CDR3 protein: CASSPQAPTGETYYGYTF
V gene: TRBV18
clone size: .
J gene: TRBJ1-2
D gene: .

CDR3 protein: CASSHSSTDTQYF
V gene: TRBV27
clone size: .
J gene: TRBJ2-3
D gene: .

CDR3 protein: CASRNRRLARETQYF
V gene: TRBV7-8
clone size: .
J gene: TRBJ2-5
D gene: .

CDR3 protein: CASSQMGRGTLDTQYF
V gene: TRBV4-1
clone size: .
J gene: TRBJ2-3
D gene: .

CDR3 protein: CASLLDLIHGGEQFF
V gene: TRBV2
clone size: .
J gene: TRBJ2-1
D gene: .

CDR3 protein: CASSSQGSSGNTIYF
V gene: TRBV28
clone size: .
J gene: TRBJ1-3
D gene: TRBD1

CDR3 protein: CATSLPGKGQETQYF
V gene: TRBV24-1
clone size: .
J gene: TRBJ2-5
D gene: .

CDR3 protein: CASSYYGGPTYSPLHF
V gene: TRBV6-2/TRBV6-3
clone size: .
J gene: TRBJ1-6
D gene: .

CDR3 protein: CSVEGQINEQFF
V gene: TRBV29-1
clone size: once
J gene: TRBJ2-1
D gene: TRBD1

CDR3 protein: CASSLTDSKYYGYTF
V gene: TRBV5-1
clone size: .
J gene: TRBJ1-2
D gene: .

CDR3 protein: CATSRGQGPPQPQHF
V gene: TRBV15
clone size: .
J gene: TRBJ1-5
D gene: .

CDR3 protein: CASSYRGRGGRPTYEQYF
V gene: TRBV6-2/TRBV6-3
clone size: once
J gene: TRBJ2-7
D gene: TRBD2

CDR3 protein: CASTPWGGQETQYF
V gene: TRBV25-1
clone size: .
J gene: TRBJ2-5
D gene: .

CDR3 protein: CASSPEGDQPQHF
V gene: TRBV4-1
clone size: .
J gene: TRBJ1-5
D gene: .